This T cell receptor (beta chain) came from a study of T cell responses to AZD1222 COVID-19 vaccine. As regards this clone: What it binds is not known.

Sequenced by immunoSEQ multiplex PCR; TCRdb stores in-frame clones only, minus some. The sample has about 200,000 clones; 80% to 95% are singletons. Notes on the study in general: The donor cohort was predominantly white British with a female majority, and clonal diversity may have been underestimated. Baseline testing showed seropositivity in only a handful of AZD1222 recipients. Per reports, nearly half of all spike-specific TCRs target regions that are unmutated in variants. Receipt of two AZD1222 doses was followed by a rise in Spike-specific TCR breadth and depth.

The CDR3 is made up of 17 amino acids. Sequencing used peripheral blood, obtained 28 days after the second AZD1222 dose. The chain carries TRBV21-1 and TRBJ2-1; the DNA was not used to check the table's D call, TRBD2. TRBV21-1 has pseudogene status. The TCR originated in an adult who received the AZD1222 COVID-19 vaccine. The CDR3 loop is CASSEARASSSYNEQFF. In DNA, the CDR3 is TGTGCCAGCAGCGAAGCGCGGGCTTCTAGCTCCTACAATGAGCAGTTCTTC.